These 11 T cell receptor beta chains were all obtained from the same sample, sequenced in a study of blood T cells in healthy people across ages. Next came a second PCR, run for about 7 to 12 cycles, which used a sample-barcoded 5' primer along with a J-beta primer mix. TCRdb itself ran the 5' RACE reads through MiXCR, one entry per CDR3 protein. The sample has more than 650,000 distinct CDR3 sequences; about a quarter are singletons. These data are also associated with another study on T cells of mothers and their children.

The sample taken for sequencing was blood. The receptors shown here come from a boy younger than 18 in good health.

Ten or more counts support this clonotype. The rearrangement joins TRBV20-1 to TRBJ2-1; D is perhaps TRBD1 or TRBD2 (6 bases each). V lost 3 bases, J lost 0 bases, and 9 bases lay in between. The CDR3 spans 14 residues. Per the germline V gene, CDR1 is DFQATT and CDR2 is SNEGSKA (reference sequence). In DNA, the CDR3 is TGCAGTGCTAGCGGGGGCACCTCCTACAATGAGCAGTTCTTC. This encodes CSASGGTSYNEQFF.

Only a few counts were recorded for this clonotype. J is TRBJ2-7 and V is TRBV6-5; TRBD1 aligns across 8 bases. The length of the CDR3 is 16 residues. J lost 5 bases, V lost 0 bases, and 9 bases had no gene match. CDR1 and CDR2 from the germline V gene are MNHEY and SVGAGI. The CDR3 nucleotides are TGTGCCAGCAGTTACTCTCTAACAGGGGGTGACCACGAGCAGTACTTC. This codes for CASSYSLTGGDHEQYF.

CDR3 sequence reads: CASSEAFQGLNGYTF. CDR3 in DNA: TGTGCCAGCAGTGAAGCATTTCAGGGGTTGAATGGCTACACCTTC. This chain uses TRBV2 with TRBJ1-2; tentatively, D is TRBD1 (6 bases). Germline V gene data show CDR1 as SNHLY and CDR2 as FYNNEI. V gave up 0 bases and J gave up 6 bases, with 14 bases separating them. This CDR3 spans 15 amino acids. Looking up the rest from reference TRBV2 and TRBJ1-2 gives the full variable domain: EPEVTQTPSHQVTQMGQEVILRCVPISNHLYFYWYRQILGQKVEFLVSFYNNEISEKSEIFDDQFSVERPDGSNFTLKIRSTKLEDSAMYFCASSEAFQGLNGYTFGSGTRLTVV.

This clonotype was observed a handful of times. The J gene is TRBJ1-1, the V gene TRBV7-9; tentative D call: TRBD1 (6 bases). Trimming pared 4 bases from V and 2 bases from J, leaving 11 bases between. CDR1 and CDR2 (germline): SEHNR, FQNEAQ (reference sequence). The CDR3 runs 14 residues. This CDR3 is CASSSGQFNTEAFF. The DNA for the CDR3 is TGTGCCAGCAGCTCTGGACAGTTTAACACTGAAGCTTTCTTT.

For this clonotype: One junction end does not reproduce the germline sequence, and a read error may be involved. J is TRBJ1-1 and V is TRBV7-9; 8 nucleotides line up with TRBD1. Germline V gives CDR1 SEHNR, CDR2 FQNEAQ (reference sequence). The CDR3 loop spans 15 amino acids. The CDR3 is CASSLAQGEGTEAFF. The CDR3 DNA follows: TGCGCCAGCAGCTTGGCACAGGGGGAGGGCACTGAAGCTTTCTTT.

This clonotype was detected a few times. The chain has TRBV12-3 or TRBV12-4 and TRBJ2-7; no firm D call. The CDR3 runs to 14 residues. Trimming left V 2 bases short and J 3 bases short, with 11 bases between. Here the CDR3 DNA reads TGTGCCAGCAGTTTAAAGGTAACGGACTACGAGCAGTACTTC. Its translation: CASSLKVTDYEQYF.

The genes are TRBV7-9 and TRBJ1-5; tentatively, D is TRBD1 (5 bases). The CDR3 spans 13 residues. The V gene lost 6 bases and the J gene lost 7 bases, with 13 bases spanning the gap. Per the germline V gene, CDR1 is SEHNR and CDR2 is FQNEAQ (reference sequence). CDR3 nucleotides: TGTGCCAGCAGTGCAGGGCTTACCCAGCCCCAGCATTTT. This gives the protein CASSAGLTQPQHF.

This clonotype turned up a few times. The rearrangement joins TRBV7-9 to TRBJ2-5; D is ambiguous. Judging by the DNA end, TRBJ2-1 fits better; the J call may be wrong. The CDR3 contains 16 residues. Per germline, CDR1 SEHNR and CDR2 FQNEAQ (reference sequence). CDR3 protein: CASSPKRPVTYNEQFF. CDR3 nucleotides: TGTGCCAGCAGCCCCAAGAGGCCGGTGACCTACAATGAGCAGTTCTTC.

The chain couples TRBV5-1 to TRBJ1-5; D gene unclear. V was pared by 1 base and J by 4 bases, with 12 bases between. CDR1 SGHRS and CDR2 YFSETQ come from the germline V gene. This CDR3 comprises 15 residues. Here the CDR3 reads CASSLNGEGNQPQHF. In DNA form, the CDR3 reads TGCGCCAGCAGCTTGAATGGTGAGGGAAATCAGCCCCAGCATTTT.

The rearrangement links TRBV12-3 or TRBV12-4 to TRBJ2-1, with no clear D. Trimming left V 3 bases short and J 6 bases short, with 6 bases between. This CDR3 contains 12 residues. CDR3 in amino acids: CASSFSPNEQFF. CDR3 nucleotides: TGTGCCAGCAGTTTCTCCCCCAATGAGCAGTTCTTC.

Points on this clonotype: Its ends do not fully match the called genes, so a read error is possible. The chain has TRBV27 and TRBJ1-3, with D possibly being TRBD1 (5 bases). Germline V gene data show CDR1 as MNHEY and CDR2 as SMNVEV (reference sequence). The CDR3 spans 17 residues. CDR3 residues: CVSSQTGHPLAGNTIYF. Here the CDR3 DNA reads TGTGTCAGCAGTCAAACAGGACACCCTTTGGCTGGAAACACCATATATTTT.